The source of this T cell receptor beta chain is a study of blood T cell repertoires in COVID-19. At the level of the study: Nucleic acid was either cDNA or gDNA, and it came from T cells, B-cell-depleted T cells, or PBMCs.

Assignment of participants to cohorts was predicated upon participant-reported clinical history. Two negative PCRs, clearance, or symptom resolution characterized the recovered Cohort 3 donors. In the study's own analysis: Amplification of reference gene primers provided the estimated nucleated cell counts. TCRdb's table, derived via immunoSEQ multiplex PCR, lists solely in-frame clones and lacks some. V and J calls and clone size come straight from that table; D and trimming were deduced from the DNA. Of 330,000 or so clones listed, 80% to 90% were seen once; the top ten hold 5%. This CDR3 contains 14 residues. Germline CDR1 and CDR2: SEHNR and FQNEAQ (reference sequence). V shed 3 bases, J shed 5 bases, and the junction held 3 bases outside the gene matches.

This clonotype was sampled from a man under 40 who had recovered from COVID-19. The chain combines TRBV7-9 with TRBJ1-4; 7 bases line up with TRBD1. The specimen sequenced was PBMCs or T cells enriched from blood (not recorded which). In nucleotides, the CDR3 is TGTGCCAGCAGCTTGGGACAGCCCAATGAAAAACTGTTTTTT. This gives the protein CASSLGQPNEKLFF. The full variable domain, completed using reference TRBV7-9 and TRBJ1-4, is DTGVSQNPRHKITKRGQNVTFRCDPISEHNRLYWYRQTLGQGPEFLTYFQNEAQLEKSRLLSDRFSAERPKGSFSTLEIQRTEQGDSAMYLCASSLGQPNEKLFFGSGTQLSVL.